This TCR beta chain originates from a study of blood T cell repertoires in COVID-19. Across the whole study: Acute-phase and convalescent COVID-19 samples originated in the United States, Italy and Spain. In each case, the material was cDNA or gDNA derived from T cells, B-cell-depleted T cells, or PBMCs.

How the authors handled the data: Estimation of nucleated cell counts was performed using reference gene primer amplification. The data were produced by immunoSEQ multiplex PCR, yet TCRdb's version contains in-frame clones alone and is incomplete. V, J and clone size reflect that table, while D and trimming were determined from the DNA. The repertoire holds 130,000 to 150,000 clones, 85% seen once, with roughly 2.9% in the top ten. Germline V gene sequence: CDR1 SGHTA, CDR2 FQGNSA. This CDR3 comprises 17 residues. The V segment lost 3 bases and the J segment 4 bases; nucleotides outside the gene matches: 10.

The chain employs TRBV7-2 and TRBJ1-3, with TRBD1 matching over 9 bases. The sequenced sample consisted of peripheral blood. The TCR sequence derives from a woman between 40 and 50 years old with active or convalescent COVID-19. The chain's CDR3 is CASSLGQGRFSGNTIYF. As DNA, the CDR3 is TGTGCCAGCAGCTTGGGACAGGGACGATTCTCGGGAAACACCATATATTTT.